This T cell receptor (beta chain) was captured in a study of blood T cell repertoires in COVID-19. Whole-study context: Donors in the United States, Italy and Spain gave samples during acute or convalescent COVID-19. Nucleic acid was either cDNA or gDNA, and it came from T cells, B-cell-depleted T cells, or PBMCs.

Clones were read by immunoSEQ multiplex PCR, and TCRdb kept only the in-frame ones, dropping some. In the table there are about 260,000 clones, 75% to 90% of which are singletons. V lost 5 bases, J lost 1 base, and 8 bases lay in between. CDR1 and CDR2 from the germline V gene are LNHNV and YYDKDF (reference sequence). This CDR3 has 13 residues. The sequence derives from a woman in her thirties or forties who had recovered from COVID-19. The sequencing sample was made of peripheral blood. The chain couples TRBV15 to TRBJ2-5; D is undetermined. The CDR3 here is CATSEALQETQYF. The CDR3 DNA reads as TGTGCCACCAGCGAGGCCCTCCAAGAGACCCAGTACTTC. The full variable domain, in which reference TRBV15 and TRBJ2-5 provide the parts outside the CDR3, is DAMVIQNPRYQVTQFGKPVTLSCSQTLNHNVMYWYQQKSSQAPKLLFHYYDKDFNNEADTPDNFQSRRPNTSFCFLDIRSPGLGDTAMYLCATSEALQETQYFGPGTRLLVL.